The T cell receptor beta chain described here comes from a study of blood T cells in healthy people across ages. Study-level results: Conclusively comparing naive with antigen-experienced cells was impossible with unsorted PBMCs. The percentage of naive T cells correlated strongly with TCR beta diversity.

Sample-barcoded 5' priming and a J-beta primer mix drove a second PCR of about 7 to 12 cycles. A template-switch adaptor that had 12 random nucleotides put a tag on each cDNA molecule. TCRdb reprocessed the 5' RACE reads with MiXCR, giving one entry per CDR3 protein. The sample has about 800,000 distinct CDR3 sequences; 58% are singletons. The donors, healthy Caucasians from Russia, were aged about 6 to 90. V was pared by 3 bases and J by 13 bases, with 5 bases of the junction left unmatched. Germline V lookup: CDR1 LGHNA, CDR2 YNFKEQ. The CDR3 runs 13 residues. Of note for this clonotype: The antigen remains undetermined.

The TCR sequence derives from a man in his thirties or forties in good health. The sample taken for sequencing was blood. The rearrangement links TRBV4-2 to TRBJ2-1; 11 positions agree with TRBD2. The CDR3 DNA sequence: TGTGCCAGCAGCCAGACTAGCGGGGAGACCCAGTTCTTC. It translates to CASSQTSGETQFF.